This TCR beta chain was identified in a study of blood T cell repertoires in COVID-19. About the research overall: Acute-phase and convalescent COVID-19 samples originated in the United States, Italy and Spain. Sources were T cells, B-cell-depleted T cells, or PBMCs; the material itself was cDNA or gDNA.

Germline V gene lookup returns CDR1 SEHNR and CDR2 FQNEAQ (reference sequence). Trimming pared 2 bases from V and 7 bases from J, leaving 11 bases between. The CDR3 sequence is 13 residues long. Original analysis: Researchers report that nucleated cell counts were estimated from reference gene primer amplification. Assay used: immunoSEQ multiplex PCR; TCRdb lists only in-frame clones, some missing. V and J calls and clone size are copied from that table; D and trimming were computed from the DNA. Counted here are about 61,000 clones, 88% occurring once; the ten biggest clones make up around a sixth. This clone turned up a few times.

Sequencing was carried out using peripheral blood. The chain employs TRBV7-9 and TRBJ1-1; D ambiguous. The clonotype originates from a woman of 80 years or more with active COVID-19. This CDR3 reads CASSLSGEGEAFF. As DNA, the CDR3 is TGTGCCAGCAGCTTAAGCGGGGAAGGTGAAGCTTTCTTT.